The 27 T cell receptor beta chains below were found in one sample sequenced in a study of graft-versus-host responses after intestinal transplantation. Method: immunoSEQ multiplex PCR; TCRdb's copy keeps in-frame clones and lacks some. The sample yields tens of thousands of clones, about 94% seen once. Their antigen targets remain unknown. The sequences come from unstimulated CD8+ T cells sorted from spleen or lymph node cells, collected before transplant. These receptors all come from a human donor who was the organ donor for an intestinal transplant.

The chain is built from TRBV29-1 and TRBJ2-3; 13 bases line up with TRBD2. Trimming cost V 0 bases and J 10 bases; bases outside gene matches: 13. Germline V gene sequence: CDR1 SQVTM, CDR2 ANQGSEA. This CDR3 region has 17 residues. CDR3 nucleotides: TGCAGCGTTGAAGACCCCGGACTAGCGGGAGCTTACGGGGCGCAGTATTTT. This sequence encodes CSVEDPGLAGAYGAQYF.

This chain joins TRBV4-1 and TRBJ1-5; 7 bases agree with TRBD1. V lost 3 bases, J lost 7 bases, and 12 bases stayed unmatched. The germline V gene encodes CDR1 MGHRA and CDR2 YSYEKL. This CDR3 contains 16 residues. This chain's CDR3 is CASSQGRLTGDQPQHF. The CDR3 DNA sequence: TGCGCCAGCAGCCAGGGGCGACTCACAGGGGACCAGCCCCAGCATTTT.

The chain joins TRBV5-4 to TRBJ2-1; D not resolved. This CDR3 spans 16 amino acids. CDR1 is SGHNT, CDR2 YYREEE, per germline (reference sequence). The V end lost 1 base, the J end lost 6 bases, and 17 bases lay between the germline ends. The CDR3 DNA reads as TGTGCCAGCAGCTTGCCGGCAGCGATCCTCGGCAATGAGCAGTTCTTC. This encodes CASSLPAAILGNEQFF.

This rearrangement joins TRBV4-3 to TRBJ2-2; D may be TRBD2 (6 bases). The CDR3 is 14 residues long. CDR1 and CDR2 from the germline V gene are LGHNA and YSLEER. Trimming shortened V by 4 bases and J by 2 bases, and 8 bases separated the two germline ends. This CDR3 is CASSPGTNTGELFF. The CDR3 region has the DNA TGCGCCAGCAGCCCCGGGACTAACACCGGGGAGCTGTTTTTT.

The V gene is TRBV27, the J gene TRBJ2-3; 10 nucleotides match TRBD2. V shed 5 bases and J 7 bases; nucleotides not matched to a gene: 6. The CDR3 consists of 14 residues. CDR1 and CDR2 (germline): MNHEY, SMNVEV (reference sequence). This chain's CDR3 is CASSLAGAVNTQYF. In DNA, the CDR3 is TGTGCCAGCAGTCTAGCGGGAGCGGTAAATACGCAGTATTTT.

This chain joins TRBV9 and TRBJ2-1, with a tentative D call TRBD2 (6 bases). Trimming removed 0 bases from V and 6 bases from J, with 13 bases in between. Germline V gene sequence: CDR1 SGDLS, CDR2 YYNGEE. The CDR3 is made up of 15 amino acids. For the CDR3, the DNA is TGTGCCAGCAGCGTAGGTCCTAGGAGGGTCAATGAGCAGTTCTTC. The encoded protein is CASSVGPRRVNEQFF. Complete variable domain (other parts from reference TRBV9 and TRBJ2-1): DSGVTQTPKHLITATGQRVTLRCSPRSGDLSVYWYQQSLDQGLQFLIQYYNGEERAKGNILERFSAQQFPDLHSELNLSSLELGDSALYFCASSVGPRRVNEQFFGPGTRLTVL.

The CDR3: CASSLSAGYTF. The CDR3 DNA is TGTGCCAGCAGCTTGTCTGCCGGCTACACCTTC. V is TRBV5-4 and J is TRBJ1-2; no clear D gene. V was cut by 1 base and J by 8 bases, with 6 bases left in between. Germline V gene sequence: CDR1 SGHNT, CDR2 YYREEE (reference sequence). CDR3 length: 11 amino acids.

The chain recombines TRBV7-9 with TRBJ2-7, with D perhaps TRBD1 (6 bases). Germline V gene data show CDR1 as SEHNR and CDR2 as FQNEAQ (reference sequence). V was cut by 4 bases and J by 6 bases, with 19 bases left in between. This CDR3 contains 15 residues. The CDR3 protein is CASSSTDRFLGEQYF. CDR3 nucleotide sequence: TGTGCCAGCAGCTCGACTGACAGGTTCCTGGGCGAGCAGTACTTC.

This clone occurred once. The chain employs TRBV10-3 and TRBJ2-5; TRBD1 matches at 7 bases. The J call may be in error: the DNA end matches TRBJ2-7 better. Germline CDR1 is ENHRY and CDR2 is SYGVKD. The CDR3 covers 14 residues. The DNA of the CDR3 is TGTGCCATCAGACGACAGGGTGAAGGCTACGAGCAGTACTTC. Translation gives CAIRRQGEGYEQYF.

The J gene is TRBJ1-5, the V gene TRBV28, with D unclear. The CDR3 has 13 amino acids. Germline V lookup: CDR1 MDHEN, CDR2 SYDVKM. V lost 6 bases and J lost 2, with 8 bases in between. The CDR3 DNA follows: TGTGCCAGCAGCCCTATTGGCAATCAGCCCCAGCATTTT. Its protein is CASSPIGNQPQHF.

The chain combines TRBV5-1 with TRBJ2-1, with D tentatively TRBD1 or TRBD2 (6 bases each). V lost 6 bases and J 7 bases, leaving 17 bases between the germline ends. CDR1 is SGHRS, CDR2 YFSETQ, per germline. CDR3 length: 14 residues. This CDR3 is CASTPRGTWNEQFF. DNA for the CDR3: TGCGCCAGCACGCCTAGGGGGACTTGGAATGAGCAGTTCTTC.

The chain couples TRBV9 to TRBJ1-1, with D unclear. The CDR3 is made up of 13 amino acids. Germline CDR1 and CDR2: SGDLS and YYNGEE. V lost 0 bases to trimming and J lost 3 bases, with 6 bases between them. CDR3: CASSVDWDTEAFF. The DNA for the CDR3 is TGTGCCAGCAGCGTAGATTGGGACACTGAAGCTTTCTTT. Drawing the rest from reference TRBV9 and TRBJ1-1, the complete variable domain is DSGVTQTPKHLITATGQRVTLRCSPRSGDLSVYWYQQSLDQGLQFLIQYYNGEERAKGNILERFSAQQFPDLHSELNLSSLELGDSALYFCASSVDWDTEAFFGQGTRLTVV.

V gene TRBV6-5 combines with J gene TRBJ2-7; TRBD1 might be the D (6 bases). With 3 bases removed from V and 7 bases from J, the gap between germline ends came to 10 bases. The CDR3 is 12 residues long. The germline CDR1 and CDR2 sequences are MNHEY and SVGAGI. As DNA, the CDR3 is TGTGCCAGCAGTTATCCACAGGGAGAGCAGTACTTC. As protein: CASSYPQGEQYF.

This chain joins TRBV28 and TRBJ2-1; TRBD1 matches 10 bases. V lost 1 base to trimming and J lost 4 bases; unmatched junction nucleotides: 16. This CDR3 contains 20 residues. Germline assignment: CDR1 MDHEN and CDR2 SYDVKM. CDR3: CASSLYPGTGDPKPYNEQFF. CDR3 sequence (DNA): TGTGCCAGCAGTTTATACCCAGGGACAGGGGACCCTAAGCCTTACAATGAGCAGTTCTTC.

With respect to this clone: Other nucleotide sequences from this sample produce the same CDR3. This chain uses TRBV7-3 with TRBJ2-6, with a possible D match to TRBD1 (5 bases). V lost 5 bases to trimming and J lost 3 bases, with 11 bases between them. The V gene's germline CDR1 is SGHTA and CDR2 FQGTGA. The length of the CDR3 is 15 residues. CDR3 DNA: TGTGCCAGCAGCCTTCAGGGTGGTGGGGCCAACGTCCTGACTTTC. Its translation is CASSLQGGGANVLTF.

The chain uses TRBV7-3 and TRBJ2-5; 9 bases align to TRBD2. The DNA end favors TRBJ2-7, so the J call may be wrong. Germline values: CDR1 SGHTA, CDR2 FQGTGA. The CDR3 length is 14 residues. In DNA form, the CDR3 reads TGTGCCAGCAGCCTTCTAGCGGGAAACTACGAGCAGTACTTC. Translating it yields CASSLLAGNYEQYF.

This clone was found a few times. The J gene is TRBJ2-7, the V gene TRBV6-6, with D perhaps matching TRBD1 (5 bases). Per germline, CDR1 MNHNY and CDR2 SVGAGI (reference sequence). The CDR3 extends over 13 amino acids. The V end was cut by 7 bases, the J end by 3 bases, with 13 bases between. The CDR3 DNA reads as TGTGCCAGCAACTTAGGGGAATTCTACGAGCAGTACTTC. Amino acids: CASNLGEFYEQYF.

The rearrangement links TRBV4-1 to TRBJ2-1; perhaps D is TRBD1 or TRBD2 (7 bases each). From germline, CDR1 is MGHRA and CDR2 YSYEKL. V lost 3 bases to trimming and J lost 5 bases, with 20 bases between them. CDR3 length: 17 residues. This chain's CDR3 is CASSHERTRGHHNEQFF. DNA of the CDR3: TGCGCCAGCAGCCATGAACGGACTAGGGGGCATCACAATGAGCAGTTCTTC.

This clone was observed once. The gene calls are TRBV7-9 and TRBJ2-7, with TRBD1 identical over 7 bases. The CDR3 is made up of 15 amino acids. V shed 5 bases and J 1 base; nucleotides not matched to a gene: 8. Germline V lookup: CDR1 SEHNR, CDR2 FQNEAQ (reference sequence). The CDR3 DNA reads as TGTGCCAGCAGCCTATACGGGACAGAGTCCTACGAGCAGTACTTC. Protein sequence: CASSLYGTESYEQYF.

This CDR3 is CASSQEPSKETGELFF. The CDR3 DNA is TGCGCCAGCAGCCAAGAACCGTCGAAAGAGACCGGGGAGCTGTTTTTT. This chain joins TRBV5-1 and TRBJ2-2, with D unresolved. The CDR3 contains 16 residues. Germline V gives CDR1 SGHRS, CDR2 YFSETQ. The V end lost 4 bases, the J end lost 5 bases, and 18 bases lay between the germline ends.

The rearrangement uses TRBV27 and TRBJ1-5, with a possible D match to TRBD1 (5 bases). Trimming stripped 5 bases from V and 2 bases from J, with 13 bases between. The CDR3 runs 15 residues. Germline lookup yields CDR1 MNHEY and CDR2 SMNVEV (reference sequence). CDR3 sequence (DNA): TGTGCCAGCAGTGCAGGGTTCTTGGGCAATCAGCCCCAGCATTTT. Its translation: CASSAGFLGNQPQHF.

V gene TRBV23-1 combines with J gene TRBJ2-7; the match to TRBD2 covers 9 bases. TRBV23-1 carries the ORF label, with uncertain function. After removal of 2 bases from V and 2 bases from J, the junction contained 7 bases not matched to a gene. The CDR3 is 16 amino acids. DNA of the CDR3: TGCGCCAGCAGTCAACCCCGCGGGAGGGGGGCCTACGAGCAGTACTTC. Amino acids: CASSQPRGRGAYEQYF.

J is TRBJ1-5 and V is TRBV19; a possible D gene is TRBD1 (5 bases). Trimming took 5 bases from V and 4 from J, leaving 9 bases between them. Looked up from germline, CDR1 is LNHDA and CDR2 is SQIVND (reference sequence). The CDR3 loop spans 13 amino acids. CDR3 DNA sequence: TGTGCCAGTAGTTCGCAGGGTAATCAGCCCCAGCATTTT. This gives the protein CASSSQGNQPQHF.

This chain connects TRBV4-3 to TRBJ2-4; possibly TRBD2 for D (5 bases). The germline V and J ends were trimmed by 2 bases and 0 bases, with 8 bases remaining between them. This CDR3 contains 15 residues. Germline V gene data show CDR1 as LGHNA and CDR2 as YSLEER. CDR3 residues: CASSQLGLAKNIQYF. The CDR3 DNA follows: TGCGCCAGCAGCCAACTAGGACTAGCCAAAAACATTCAGTACTTC.

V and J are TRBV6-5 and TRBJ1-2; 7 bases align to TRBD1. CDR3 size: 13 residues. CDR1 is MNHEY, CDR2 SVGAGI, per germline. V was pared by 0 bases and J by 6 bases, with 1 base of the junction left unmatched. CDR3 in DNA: TGTGCCAGCAGTTACTCGACAGGGCATGGCTACACCTTC. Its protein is CASSYSTGHGYTF.

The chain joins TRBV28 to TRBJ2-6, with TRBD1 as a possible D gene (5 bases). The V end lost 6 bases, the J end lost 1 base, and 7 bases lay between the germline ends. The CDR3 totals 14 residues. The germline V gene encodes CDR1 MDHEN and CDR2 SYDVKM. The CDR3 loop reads CASRAGSGANVLTF. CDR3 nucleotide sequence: TGTGCCAGCAGAGCAGGGTCTGGGGCCAACGTCCTGACTTTC.

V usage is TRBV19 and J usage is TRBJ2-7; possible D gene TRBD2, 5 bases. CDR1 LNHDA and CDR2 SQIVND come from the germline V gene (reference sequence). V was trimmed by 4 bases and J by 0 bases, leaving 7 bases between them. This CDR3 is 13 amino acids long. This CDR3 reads CASSTAVSYEQYF. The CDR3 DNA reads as TGTGCCAGTAGTACAGCGGTCTCCTACGAGCAGTACTTC.